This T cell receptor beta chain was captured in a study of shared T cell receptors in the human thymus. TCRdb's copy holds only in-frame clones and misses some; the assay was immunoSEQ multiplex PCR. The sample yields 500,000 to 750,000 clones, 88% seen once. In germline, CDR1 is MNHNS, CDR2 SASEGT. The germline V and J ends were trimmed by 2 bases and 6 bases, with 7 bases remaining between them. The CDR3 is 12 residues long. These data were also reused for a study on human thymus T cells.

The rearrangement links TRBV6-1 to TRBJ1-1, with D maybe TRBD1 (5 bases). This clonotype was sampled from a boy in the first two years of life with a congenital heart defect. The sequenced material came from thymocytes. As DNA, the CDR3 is TGTGCCAGCAGTGAAAGGGGCGCTGAAGCTTTCTTT. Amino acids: CASSERGAEAFF.